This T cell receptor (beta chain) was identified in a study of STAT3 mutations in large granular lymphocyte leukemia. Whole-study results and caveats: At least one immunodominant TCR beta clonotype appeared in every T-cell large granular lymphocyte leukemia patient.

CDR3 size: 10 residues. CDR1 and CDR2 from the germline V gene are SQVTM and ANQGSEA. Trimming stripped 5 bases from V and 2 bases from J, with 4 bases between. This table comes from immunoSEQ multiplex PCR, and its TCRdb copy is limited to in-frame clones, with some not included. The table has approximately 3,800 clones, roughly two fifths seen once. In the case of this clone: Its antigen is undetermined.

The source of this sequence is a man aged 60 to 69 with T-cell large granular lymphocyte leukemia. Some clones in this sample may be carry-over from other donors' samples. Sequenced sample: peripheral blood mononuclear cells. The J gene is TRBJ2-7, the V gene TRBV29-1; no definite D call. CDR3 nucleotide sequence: TGCAGCGTTCCCCCCTACGAGCAGTACGTC. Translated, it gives CSVPPYEQYV.